The next 13 T cell receptor beta chains were all read from a single sample in a study of vaccination effects on CD4 cells after COVID-19 (dated by TCRdb to about 2022). Receptor libraries were prepared by the immunoSEQ multiplex PCR assay. Not all clones reach the TCRdb copy of this immuneACCESS table, which keeps in-frame sequences only. Checked studies attribute under half of the gap to unresolved V genes and leave the rest unexplained. Counted in this sample were tens of thousands of clones; around 79% of them appeared once. The ten largest make up approximately 10% of the sample. In the ViraFEST assay, PBMC were stimulated with viral peptide pools, and antigen-specific CD4+ T cell clonotypes were then identified by expansion using TCR sequencing. After more than 9 days of culture, CD4+ T cells were isolated with the EasySep CD4+ T cell isolation kit. Each participant received two doses of an mRNA SARS-CoV-2 vaccine, either BNT162b2 or mRNA-1273.

For these TCRs, the target antigens are not known. The source was CD4+ T cells from PBMCs cultured with HCoV-NL63 spike peptides, collected after COVID-19 vaccination. Explained via the paper, the cell subset or site label denotes: HCoV-NL63 spike overlapping peptide pool stimulation. These receptors all stem from a human donor who received a COVID-19 vaccine.

This clone was seen a handful of times. V usage is TRBV4-1 and J usage is TRBJ1-2, with D tentatively TRBD1 (6 bases). This CDR3 region has 15 residues. Trimming took off 0 bases at V and 5 bases at J, with 13 bases between the two ends. Germline V gene sequence: CDR1 MGHRA, CDR2 YSYEKL. Written as DNA, the CDR3 is TGCGCCAGCAGCCAAGAAAGGGGCAGGGGTTATGGCTACACCTTC. Its protein is CASSQERGRGYGYTF.

The chain is built from TRBV3-1 (or the pseudogene TRBV3-2) and TRBJ1-6; D is undetermined. The CDR3 is 14 residues long. V gave up 4 bases and J gave up 7 bases, with 11 bases separating them. Germline values: CDR1 LGHDT, CDR2 YNNKEL (reference sequence). CDR3 loop: CASSLNEWNSPLHF. For the CDR3, the DNA is TGTGCCAGCAGCCTAAACGAGTGGAATTCACCCCTCCACTTT.

This rearrangement joins TRBV10-3 to TRBJ2-7; D perhaps matches TRBD1 (6 bases). This CDR3 is built from 13 residues. Germline CDR1 is ENHRY and CDR2 is SYGVKD. V was pared by 8 bases and J by 0 bases, with 11 bases between. In nucleotides, the CDR3 is TGTGCCATCGGGCAACAGGGCTCCTACGAGCAGTACTTC. Its translation is CAIGQQGSYEQYF.

This clone was observed a single time. The V and J genes are TRBV5-8 and TRBJ1-5; possibly TRBD1 for D (6 bases). The CDR3 is 13 amino acids. Germline V gene data show CDR1 as SGHTS and CDR2 as YDEGEE. V was trimmed by 10 bases and J by 5 bases, leaving 16 bases between them. CDR3 sequence: CAGGGNFDQPQHF. The CDR3 DNA follows: TGTGCCGGAGGGGGAAATTTTGATCAGCCCCAGCATTTT.

This clone showed up just a few times. The chain combines TRBV27 with TRBJ2-5, with 10 bases identical to TRBD2. CDR1 and CDR2 from the germline V gene are MNHEY and SMNVEV (reference sequence). The V segment lost 0 bases and the J segment 0 bases; nucleotides outside the gene matches: 1. This CDR3 region has 16 residues. DNA of the CDR3: TGTGCCAGCAGTTTATCTAGCGGGGGGTACCAAGAGACCCAGTACTTC. Protein product: CASSLSSGGYQETQYF.

This chain links TRBV6-6 with TRBJ2-1; 9 bases match TRBD2. Per the germline V gene, CDR1 is MNHNY and CDR2 is SVGAGI (reference sequence). CDR3 length: 15 amino acids. J was trimmed by 0 bases and V by 5 bases; bases with no gene match: 2. CDR3: CASSSGRSSYNEQFF. CDR3 nucleotide sequence: TGTGCCAGCAGTAGCGGGAGGAGCTCCTACAATGAGCAGTTCTTC.

This chain uses TRBV6-4 with TRBJ2-3; D is perhaps TRBD2 (7 bases). The CDR3 contains 15 residues. V lost 6 bases and J lost 2, with 15 bases in between. Germline values: CDR1 MRHNA, CDR2 SNTAGT. CDR3 nucleotides: TGTGCCAGCAGCCCGATGGGGGGGGCCACAGATACGCAGTATTTT. As protein: CASSPMGGATDTQYF.

The chain uses TRBV19 and TRBJ1-2; no clear D gene. The CDR3 runs 14 residues. Germline CDR1 LNHDA, CDR2 SQIVND (reference sequence). V was shortened by 5 bases and J by 0 bases, with 10 bases between the two germline ends. This CDR3 is CASSLAVANYGYTF. The CDR3 nucleotides are TGTGCCAGTAGTTTGGCCGTAGCTAACTATGGCTACACCTTC.

This chain links TRBV19 with TRBJ2-3; 9 positions agree with TRBD2. The CDR3 runs to 14 residues. Germline CDR1 is LNHDA and CDR2 is SQIVND (reference sequence). The trim removed 5 bases at V and 5 bases at J, leaving 5 bases unmatched. In DNA, the CDR3 is TGTGCCAGTAGTTTGGGCGGGAGGGAAGATACGCAGTATTTT. Protein product: CASSLGGREDTQYF.

V gene TRBV5-6 combines with J gene TRBJ1-5; D unresolved. Germline CDR1 reads SGHDT; CDR2 reads YYEEEE. With 2 bases removed from V and 1 base from J, the gap between germline ends came to 4 bases. CDR3 size: 13 residues. The CDR3, as DNA: TGTGCCAGCAGCTTAGGCAGCAATCAGCCCCAGCATTTT. Protein: CASSLGSNQPQHF. The full variable domain, rest sourced from reference TRBV5-6 and TRBJ1-5, is DAGVTQSPTHLIKTRGQQVTLRCSPKSGHDTVSWYQQALGQGPQFIFQYYEEEERQRGNFPDRFSGHQFPNYSSELNVNALLLGDSALYLCASSLGSNQPQHFGDGTRLSIL.

This clone was counted a few times. V gene TRBV6-5 combines with J gene TRBJ1-6; 12 bases are a match to TRBD1. CDR3 length: 16 residues. Germline CDR1 reads MNHEY; CDR2 reads SVGAGI. The J segment lost 6 bases and the V segment lost 2 bases, leaving 2 bases of the junction unmatched. CDR3 protein: CASSYGTGGLNSPLHF. The DNA for the CDR3 is TGTGCCAGCAGTTACGGGACAGGGGGCCTTAATTCACCCCTCCACTTT.

The V gene is TRBV6-6, the J gene TRBJ2-3, with a tentative D call TRBD2 (7 bases). V dropped 5 bases and J dropped 3 bases, with 18 bases sitting between them. The CDR3 runs to 16 residues. Germline CDR1 MNHNY, CDR2 SVGAGI (reference sequence). The CDR3 bases are TGTGCCAGCAGTGGGCCGATAGGGAGGGGGACAGATACGCAGTATTTT. Its translation: CASSGPIGRGTDTQYF.

The chain uses TRBV6-5 and TRBJ1-1, with TRBD1 matching 10 bases. Germline trimming cut 6 bases from V and 1 base from J; bases unmatched to any gene: 5. Germline V CDR1 and CDR2: MNHEY, SVGAGI. CDR3 length equals 15 residues. CDR3 region: CASRPGTGANTEAFF. CDR3 in DNA: TGTGCCAGCAGACCCGGGACAGGGGCGAACACTGAAGCTTTCTTT.